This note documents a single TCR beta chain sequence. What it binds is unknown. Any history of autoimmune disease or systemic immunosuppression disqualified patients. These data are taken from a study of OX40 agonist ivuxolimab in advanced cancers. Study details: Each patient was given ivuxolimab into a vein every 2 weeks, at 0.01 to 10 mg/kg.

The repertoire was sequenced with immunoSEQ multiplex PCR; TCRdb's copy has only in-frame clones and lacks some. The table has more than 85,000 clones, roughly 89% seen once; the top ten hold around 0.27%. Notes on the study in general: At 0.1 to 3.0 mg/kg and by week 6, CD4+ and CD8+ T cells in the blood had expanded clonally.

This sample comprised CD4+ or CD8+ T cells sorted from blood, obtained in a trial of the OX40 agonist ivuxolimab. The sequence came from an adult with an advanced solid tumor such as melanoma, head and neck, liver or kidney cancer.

The CDR3 loop reads CASSPGQGRLSNEQFF. The CDR3 DNA sequence: TGTGCCAGCAGTCCAGGACAGGGAAGGCTCTCCAATGAGCAGTTCTTC. V usage is TRBV27 and J usage is TRBJ2-1, with 8 nucleotides matching TRBD1. The V segment lost 5 bases and the J segment 6 bases; nucleotides outside the gene matches: 12. The CDR3 totals 16 residues. Germline loops: CDR1 MNHEY, CDR2 SMNVEV (reference sequence).